The entry below describes one TCR beta chain. Its antigen is still unknown. These data originate in a study of vaccination and CD4 T cells after COVID-19. Looking at the study overall: Researchers treated cells with overlapping spike peptides taken from SARS-CoV-2, HCoV-NL63, HCoV-OC43 and HCoV-229E.

Researchers used the Oncomine TCR Beta short-read assay to sequence DNA from cultured CD4+ T cells. MiXCR, applied by TCRdb to the PCR reads, yields one record per CDR3 protein. The sample has tens of thousands of distinct CDR3 sequences, 60% to 80% seen once. Study-level findings and limits: Vaccine-specific clones numbering 304 of 307 showed spike mono-reactivity in convalescent patients. Only after vaccination were a median about 87% of convalescents' reactive clones seen.

Sample treatment: roughly 10-day PBMC culture with coronavirus spike peptide pools or control peptides (ViraFEST assay). ViraFEST grew antigen-specific T cells using peptide pools, then sequenced TCRs. CDR3 length: 14 residues. Germline V gene lookup returns CDR1 WNHNN and CDR2 SYGVQD (reference sequence). Germline trimming cut 2 bases from V and 3 bases from J; bases unmatched to any gene: 3. This chain connects TRBV10-1 to TRBJ2-5; TRBD2 aligns across 7 bases. The sequence was collected from a human donor who received a COVID-19 vaccine. The sequences come from CD4+ T cells from blood, cultured in vitro, collected after SARS-CoV-2 vaccination. The CDR3 DNA sequence: TGCGCCAGCAGTGAGGGGGGGGTGGAAGAGACCCAGTACTTC. As protein: CASSEGGVEETQYF.